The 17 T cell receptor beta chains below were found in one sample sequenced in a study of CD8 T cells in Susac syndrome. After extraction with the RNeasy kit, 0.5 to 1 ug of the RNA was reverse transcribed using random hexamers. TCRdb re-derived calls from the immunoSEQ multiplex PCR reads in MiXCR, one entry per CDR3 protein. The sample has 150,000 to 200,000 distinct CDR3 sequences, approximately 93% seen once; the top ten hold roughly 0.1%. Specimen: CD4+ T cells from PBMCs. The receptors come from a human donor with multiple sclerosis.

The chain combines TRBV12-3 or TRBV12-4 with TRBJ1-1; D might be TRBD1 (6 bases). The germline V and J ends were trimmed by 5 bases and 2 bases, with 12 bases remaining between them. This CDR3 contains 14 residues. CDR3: CASSPGHSNTEAFF. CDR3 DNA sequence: TGTGCCAGCAGTCCGGGACACTCTAACACTGAAGCTTTCTTT.

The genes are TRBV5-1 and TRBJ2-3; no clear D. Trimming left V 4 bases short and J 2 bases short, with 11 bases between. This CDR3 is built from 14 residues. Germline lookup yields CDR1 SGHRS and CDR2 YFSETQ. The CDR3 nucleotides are TGCGCCAGCAGCCCTTATTTAGCCACAGATACGCAGTATTTT. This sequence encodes CASSPYLATDTQYF.

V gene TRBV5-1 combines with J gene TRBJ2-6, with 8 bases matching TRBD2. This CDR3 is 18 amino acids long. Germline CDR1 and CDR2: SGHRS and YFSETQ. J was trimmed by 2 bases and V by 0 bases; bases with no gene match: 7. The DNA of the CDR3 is TGCGCCAGCAGCTTGGCCCCAGTACTAGCGGCTGGGGCCAACGTCCTGACTTTC. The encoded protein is CASSLAPVLAAGANVLTF.

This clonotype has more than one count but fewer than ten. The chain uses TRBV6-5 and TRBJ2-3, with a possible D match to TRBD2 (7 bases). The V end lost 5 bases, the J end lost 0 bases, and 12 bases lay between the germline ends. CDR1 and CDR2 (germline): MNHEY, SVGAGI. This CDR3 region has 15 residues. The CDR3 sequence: CASSLQGGSTDTQYF. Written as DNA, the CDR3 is TGTGCCAGCAGTCTACAGGGAGGGAGCACAGATACGCAGTATTTT.

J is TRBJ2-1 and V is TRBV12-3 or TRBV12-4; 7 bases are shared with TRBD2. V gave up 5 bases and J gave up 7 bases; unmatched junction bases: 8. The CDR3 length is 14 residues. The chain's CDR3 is CASSPGVGGNEQFF. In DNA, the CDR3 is TGTGCCAGCAGTCCCGGCGTCGGGGGGAATGAGCAGTTCTTC.

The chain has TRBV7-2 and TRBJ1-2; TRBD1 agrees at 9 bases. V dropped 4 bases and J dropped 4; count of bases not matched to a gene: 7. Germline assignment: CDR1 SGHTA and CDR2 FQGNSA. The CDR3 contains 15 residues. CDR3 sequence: CASSSDRGLGYGYTF. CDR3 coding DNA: TGTGCCAGCAGCTCGGACAGGGGCCTAGGCTATGGCTACACCTTC.

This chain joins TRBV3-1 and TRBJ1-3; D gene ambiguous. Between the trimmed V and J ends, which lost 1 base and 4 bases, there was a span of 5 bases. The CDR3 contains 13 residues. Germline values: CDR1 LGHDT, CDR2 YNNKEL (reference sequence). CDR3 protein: CASSQGRGNTIYF. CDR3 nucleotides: TGTGCCAGCAGCCAAGGACGGGGAAACACCATATATTTT. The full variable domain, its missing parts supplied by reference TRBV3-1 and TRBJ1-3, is DTAVSQTPKYLVTQMGNDKSIKCEQNLGHDTMYWYKQDSKKFLKIMFSYNNKELIINETVPNRFSPKSPDKAHLNLHINSLELGDSAVYFCASSQGRGNTIYFGEGSWLTVV.

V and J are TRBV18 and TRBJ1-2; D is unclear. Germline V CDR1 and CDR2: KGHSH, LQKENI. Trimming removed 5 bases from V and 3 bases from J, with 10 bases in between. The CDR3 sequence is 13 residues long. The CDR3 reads CASSEDPDYGYTF. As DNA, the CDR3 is TGTGCCAGCTCAGAAGATCCCGACTATGGCTACACCTTC. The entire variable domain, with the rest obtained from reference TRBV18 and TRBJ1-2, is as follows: NAGVMQNPRHLVRRRGQEARLRCSPMKGHSHVYWYRQLPEEGLKFMVYLQKENIIDESGMPKERFSAEFPKEGPSILRIQQVVRGDSAAYFCASSEDPDYGYTFGSGTRLTVV.

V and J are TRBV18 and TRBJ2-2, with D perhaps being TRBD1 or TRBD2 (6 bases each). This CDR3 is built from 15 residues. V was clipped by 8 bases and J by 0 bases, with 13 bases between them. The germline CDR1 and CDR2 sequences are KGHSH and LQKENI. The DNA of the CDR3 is TGTGCCAGCCCGCGGGACATTTCGAACACCGGGGAGCTGTTTTTT. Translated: CASPRDISNTGELFF.

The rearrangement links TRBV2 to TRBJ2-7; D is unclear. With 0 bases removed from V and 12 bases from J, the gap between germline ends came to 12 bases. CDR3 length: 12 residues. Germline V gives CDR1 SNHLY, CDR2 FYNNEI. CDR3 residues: CASSEAVTQAYF. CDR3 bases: TGTGCCAGCAGTGAAGCAGTAACTCAGGCGTACTTC. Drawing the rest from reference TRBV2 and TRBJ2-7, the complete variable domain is EPEVTQTPSHQVTQMGQEVILRCVPISNHLYFYWYRQILGQKVEFLVSFYNNEISEKSEIFDDQFSVERPDGSNFTLKIRSTKLEDSAMYFCASSEAVTQAYFGPGTRLTVT.

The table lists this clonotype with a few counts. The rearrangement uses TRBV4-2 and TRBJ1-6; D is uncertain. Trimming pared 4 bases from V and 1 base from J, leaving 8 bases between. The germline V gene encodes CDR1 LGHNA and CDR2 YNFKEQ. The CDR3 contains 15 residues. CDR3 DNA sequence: TGTGCCAGCAGCCCAGAGGGTTCCTATAATTCACCCCTCCACTTT. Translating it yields CASSPEGSYNSPLHF.

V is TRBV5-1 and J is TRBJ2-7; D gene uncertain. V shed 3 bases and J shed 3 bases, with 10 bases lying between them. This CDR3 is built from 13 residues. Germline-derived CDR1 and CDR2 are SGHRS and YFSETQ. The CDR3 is CASSYQEYYEQYF. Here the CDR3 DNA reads TGCGCCAGCAGCTATCAAGAATACTACGAGCAGTACTTC.

The CDR3 nucleotides are TGTGCCAGCAGCCAAGGGGCAACAGCCAATACTCATGGCTACACCTTC. It specifies CASSQGATANTHGYTF. The V gene is TRBV3-1, the J gene TRBJ1-2; D is undetermined. V dropped 1 base and J dropped 6 bases, with 18 bases sitting between them. The CDR3 is 16 amino acids. The germline CDR1 and CDR2 sequences are LGHDT and YNNKEL (reference sequence).

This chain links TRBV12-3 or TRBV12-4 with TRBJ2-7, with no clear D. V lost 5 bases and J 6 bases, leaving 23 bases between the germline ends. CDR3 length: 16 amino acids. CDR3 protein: CASSPYGSAATREQYF. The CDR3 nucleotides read TGTGCCAGCAGTCCCTACGGTTCTGCGGCTACTCGCGAGCAGTACTTC.

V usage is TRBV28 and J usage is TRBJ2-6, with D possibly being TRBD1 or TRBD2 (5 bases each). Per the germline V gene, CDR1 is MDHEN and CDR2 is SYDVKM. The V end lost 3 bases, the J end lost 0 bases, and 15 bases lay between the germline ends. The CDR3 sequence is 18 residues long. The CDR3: CASSLGVRFRSGANVLTF. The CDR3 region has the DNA TGTGCCAGCAGTTTGGGGGTCAGGTTCCGCTCTGGGGCCAACGTCCTGACTTTC.

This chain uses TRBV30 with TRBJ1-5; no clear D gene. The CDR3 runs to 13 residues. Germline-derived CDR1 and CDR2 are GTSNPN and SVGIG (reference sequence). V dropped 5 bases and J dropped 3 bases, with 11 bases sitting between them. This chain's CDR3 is CAWGRGHNQPQHF. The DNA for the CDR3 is TGTGCCTGGGGCCGGGGTCACAATCAGCCCCAGCATTTT.

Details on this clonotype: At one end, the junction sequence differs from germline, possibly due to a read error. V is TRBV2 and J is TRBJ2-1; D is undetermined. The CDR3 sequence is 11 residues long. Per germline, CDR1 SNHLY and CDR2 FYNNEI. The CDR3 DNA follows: TGTGCCAGCAGTGAAAGGGCGGTAGGGATCTTC. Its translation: CASSERAVGIF.